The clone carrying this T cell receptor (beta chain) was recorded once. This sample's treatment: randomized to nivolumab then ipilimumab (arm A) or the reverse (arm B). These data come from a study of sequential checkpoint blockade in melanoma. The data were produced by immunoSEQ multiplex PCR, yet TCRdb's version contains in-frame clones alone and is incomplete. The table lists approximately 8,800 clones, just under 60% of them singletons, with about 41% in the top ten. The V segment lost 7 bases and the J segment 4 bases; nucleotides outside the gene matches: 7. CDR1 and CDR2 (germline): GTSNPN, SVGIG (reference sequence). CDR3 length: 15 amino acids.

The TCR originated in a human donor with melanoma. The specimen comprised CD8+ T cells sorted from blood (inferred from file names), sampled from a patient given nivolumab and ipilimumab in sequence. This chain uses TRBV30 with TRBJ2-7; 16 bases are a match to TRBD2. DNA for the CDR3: TGTGCCTCCACGGGACTAGCGGGGGGGCTTTACGAGCAGTACTTC. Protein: CASTGLAGGLYEQYF.